This T cell receptor beta chain was sequenced during a study of T cell responses to AZD1222 COVID-19 vaccine. Notes on this clone: Its antigen is unidentified. Different DNA sequences within this sample yield the same CDR3.

The germline V gene has CDR1 SGHDT and CDR2 YYEEEE. V was cut by 4 bases and J by 11 bases, with 13 bases left in between. The CDR3 length is 11 residues. The method was immunoSEQ multiplex PCR; TCRdb's version includes in-frame clones alone and lacks a portion of them. Here the sample spans roughly 150,000 clones, 87% being singletons. General study points: Sampling that yielded the repertoires occurred only after the peak T cell response.

This chain uses TRBV5-6 with TRBJ2-7; D is ambiguous. This receptor was identified in an adult who received the AZD1222 COVID-19 vaccine. The source was peripheral blood, collected 28 days after the second AZD1222 dose. CDR3 DNA: TGTGCCAGCAGCGCCGGGCTCCGAGAGTACTTC. This gives the protein CASSAGLREYF.